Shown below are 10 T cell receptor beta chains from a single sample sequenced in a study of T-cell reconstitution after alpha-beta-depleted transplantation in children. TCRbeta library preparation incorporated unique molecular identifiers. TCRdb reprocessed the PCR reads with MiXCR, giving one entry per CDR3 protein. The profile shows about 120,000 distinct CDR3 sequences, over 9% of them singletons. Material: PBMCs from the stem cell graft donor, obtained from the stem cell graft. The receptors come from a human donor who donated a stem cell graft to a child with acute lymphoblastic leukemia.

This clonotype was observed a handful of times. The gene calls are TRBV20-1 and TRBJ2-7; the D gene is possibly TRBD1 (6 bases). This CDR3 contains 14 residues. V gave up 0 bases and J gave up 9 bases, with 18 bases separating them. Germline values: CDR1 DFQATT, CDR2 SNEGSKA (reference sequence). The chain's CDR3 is CSARDKGTLFWQYF. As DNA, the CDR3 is TGCAGTGCTAGAGATAAGGGGACACTCTTCTGGCAGTACTTC.

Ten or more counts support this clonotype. The CDR3 is CASSLLLGGNTEAFF. The DNA of the CDR3 is TGTGCCAGCAGCTTACTGTTGGGGGGCAACACTGAAGCTTTCTTT. V and J are TRBV7-8 and TRBJ1-1; TRBD1 is a possible D gene (6 bases). The V gene's germline CDR1 is SGHVS and CDR2 FQNEAQ. The CDR3 contains 15 residues. Trimming removed 2 bases at V and 2 bases at J, with 12 bases between.

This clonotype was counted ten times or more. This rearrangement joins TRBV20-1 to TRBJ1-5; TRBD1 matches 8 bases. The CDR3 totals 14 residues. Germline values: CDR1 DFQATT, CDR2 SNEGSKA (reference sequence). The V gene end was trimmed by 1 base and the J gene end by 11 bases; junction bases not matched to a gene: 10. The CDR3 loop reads CSARGPGQGEAQHF. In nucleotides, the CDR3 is TGCAGTGCTAGAGGGCCCGGACAGGGAGAGGCCCAGCATTTT.

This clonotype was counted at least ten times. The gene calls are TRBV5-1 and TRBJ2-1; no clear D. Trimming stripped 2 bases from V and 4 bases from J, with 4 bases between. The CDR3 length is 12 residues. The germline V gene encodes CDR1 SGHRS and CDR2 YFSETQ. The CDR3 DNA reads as TGCGCCAGCAGCTTCTCGTACAATGAGCAGTTCTTC. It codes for CASSFSYNEQFF. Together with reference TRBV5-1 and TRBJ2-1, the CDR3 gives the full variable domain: KAGVTQTPRYLIKTRGQQVTLSCSPISGHRSVSWYQQTPGQGLQFLFEYFSETQRNKGNFPGRFSGRQFSNSRSEMNVSTLELGDSALYLCASSFSYNEQFFGPGTRLTVL.

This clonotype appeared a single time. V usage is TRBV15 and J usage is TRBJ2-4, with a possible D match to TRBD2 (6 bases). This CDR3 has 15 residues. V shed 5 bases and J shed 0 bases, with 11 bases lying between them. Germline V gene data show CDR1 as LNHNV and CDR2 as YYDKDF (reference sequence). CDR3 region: CATSHWGEAKNIQYF. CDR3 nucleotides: TGTGCCACCAGCCACTGGGGGGAAGCCAAAAACATTCAGTACTTC.

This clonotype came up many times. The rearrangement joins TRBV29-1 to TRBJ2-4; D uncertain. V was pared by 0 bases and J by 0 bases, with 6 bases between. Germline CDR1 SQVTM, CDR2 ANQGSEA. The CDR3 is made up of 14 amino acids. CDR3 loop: CSVEETPAKNIQYF. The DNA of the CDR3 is TGCAGCGTTGAAGAGACTCCAGCCAAAAACATTCAGTACTTC.

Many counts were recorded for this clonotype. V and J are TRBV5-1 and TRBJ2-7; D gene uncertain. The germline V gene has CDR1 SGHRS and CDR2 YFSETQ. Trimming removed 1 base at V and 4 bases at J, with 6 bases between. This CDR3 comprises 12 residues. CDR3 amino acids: CASSLFVYEQYF. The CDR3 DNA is TGCGCCAGCAGCTTGTTTGTGTACGAGCAGTACTTC.

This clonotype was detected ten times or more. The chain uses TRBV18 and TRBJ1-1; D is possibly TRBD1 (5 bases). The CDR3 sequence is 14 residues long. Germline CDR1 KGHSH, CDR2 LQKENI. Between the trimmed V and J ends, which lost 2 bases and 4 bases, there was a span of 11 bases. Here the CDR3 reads CASSPVGDGTEAFF. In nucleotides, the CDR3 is TGTGCCAGCTCACCAGTGGGGGACGGCACTGAAGCTTTCTTT.

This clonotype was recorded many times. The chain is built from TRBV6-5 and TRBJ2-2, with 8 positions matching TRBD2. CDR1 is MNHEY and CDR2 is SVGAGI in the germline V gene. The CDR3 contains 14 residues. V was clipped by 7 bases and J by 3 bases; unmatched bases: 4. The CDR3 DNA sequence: TGTGCCAGCAAAGCGGGAGCCTACACCGGGGAGCTGTTTTTT. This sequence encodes CASKAGAYTGELFF.

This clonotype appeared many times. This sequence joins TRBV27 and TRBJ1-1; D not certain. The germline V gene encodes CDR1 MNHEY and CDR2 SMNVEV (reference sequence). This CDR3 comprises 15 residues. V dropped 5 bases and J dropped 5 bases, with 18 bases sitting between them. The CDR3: CASSPLAGVLTEAFF. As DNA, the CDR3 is TGTGCCAGCAGTCCCCTCGCTGGGGTACTAACTGAAGCTTTCTTT.